This TCR beta chain was retrieved from a study of technical replicates of blood from a handful of donors. Assay: immunoSEQ multiplex PCR; the TCRdb copy retains only in-frame clones and omits some. Of 79,000 or so clones in the sample, about 96% were seen once. The CDR3 sequence is 13 residues long. With 2 bases removed from V and 6 bases from J, the gap between germline ends came to 12 bases. CDR1 is SGHNT, CDR2 YYREEE, per germline (reference sequence). The chain has TRBV5-4 and TRBJ2-7; no clear D. The TCR was taken from a human donor in good health. What was sequenced was T cells isolated from PBMCs. CDR3 in DNA: TGTGCCAGCAGCTTACTGGCTTCGGGCGAGCAGTACTTC. This sequence encodes CASSLLASGEQYF.